Listed here are 26 T cell receptor beta chains from one sample, sequenced in a study of OX40 agonist ivuxolimab in advanced cancers. Profiling relied on immunoSEQ multiplex PCR, and the TCRdb table lists in-frame clones only, not all of them. The sample includes tens of thousands of clones, 84% seen only once; the top ten take approximately 26%. The sequencing used CD4+ or CD8+ T cells sorted from blood, collected in a trial of the OX40 agonist ivuxolimab. Source of these receptors: an adult with an advanced solid tumor such as melanoma, head and neck, liver or kidney cancer.

This chain connects TRBV7-9 to TRBJ2-3, with D perhaps matching TRBD1 or TRBD2 (5 bases each). This CDR3 is 17 amino acids long. Germline V gene data show CDR1 as SEHNR and CDR2 as FQNEAQ (reference sequence). The V gene lost 5 bases and the J gene lost 2 bases, with 20 bases spanning the gap. The DNA for the CDR3 is TGTGCCAGCAGCGTTTGGGGGTTAAAGACGGACACAGATACGCAGTATTTT. It translates to CASSVWGLKTDTDTQYF.

The J gene is TRBJ1-2, the V gene TRBV5-4; D unresolved. Germline V lookup: CDR1 SGHNT, CDR2 YYREEE (reference sequence). The CDR3 is made up of 13 amino acids. Trimming cost V 4 bases and J 6 bases, with 13 bases left between them. The CDR3 region has the DNA TGTGCCAGCAGCCCCGGGGAAGTTGATGGCTACACCTTC. Amino acid sequence: CASSPGEVDGYTF.

The chain is built from TRBV30 and TRBJ2-1, with 10 positions matching TRBD2. The V and J ends lost 0 bases and 5 bases, in that order; junction bases with no gene match: 4. Germline lookup yields CDR1 GTSNPN and CDR2 SVGIG (reference sequence). CDR3 size: 15 residues. Here the CDR3 DNA reads TGTGCCTGGAGTGTAGGGACTAGCGTTAACAATGAGCAGTTCTTC. Translating it yields CAWSVGTSVNNEQFF.

The chain joins TRBV11-2 to TRBJ2-1; D is unresolved. The CDR3 consists of 10 residues. Trimming left V 4 bases short and J 13 bases short, with 8 bases between. In germline, CDR1 is SGHAT, CDR2 FQNNGV. The CDR3 DNA follows: TGTGCCAGCAGCTCCGACCCCCAGTTCTTC. Its translation is CASSSDPQFF.

The chain combines TRBV27 with TRBJ2-7, with D maybe TRBD2 (6 bases). The germline V gene has CDR1 MNHEY and CDR2 SMNVEV (reference sequence). Trimming left V 5 bases short and J 3 bases short, with 17 bases between. This CDR3 contains 15 residues. The CDR3 region is CASSTTGTGFYEQYF. CDR3 nucleotide sequence: TGTGCCAGCAGTACGACCGGGACTGGATTCTACGAGCAGTACTTC.

This chain uses TRBV7-6 with TRBJ1-3; a weak D match, TRBD1 (5 bases). The V and J ends lost 2 bases and 4 bases respectively, with 18 bases between them. The length of the CDR3 is 17 residues. Germline loops: CDR1 SGHVS, CDR2 FNYEAQ. CDR3 sequence: CASSLMDISRSGNTIYF. The CDR3, as DNA: TGTGCCAGCAGCTTAATGGACATTTCACGCTCCGGAAACACCATATATTTT.

The CDR3 protein is CASSKGGYIEQFF. CDR3 DNA sequence: TGTGCCAGCAGTAAAGGGGGCTATATTGAGCAGTTCTTC. The V gene is TRBV27, the J gene TRBJ2-1, with 7 bases fitting TRBD1. Germline V lookup: CDR1 MNHEY, CDR2 SMNVEV (reference sequence). CDR3 length equals 13 residues. Trimming took 5 bases from V and 9 from J; bases not matched to a gene: 7.

The genes are TRBV29-1 and TRBJ1-2; no reliable D call. The CDR3 spans 14 residues. Deletions cut 8 bases from V and 0 bases from J, with 16 bases between. CDR1 is SQVTM and CDR2 is ANQGSEA in the germline V gene. The CDR3 sequence is CSLRSEKTNYGYTF. CDR3 DNA sequence: TGCAGCCTTCGTTCGGAAAAAACTAACTATGGCTACACCTTC.

The chain recombines TRBV7-8 with TRBJ1-2, with D maybe TRBD1 (6 bases). CDR1 is SGHVS, CDR2 FQNEAQ, per germline. The V gene lost 2 bases and the J gene lost 5 bases, with 9 bases spanning the gap. The CDR3 contains 13 residues. The CDR3 loop reads CASSLRGVYGYTF. Here the CDR3 DNA reads TGTGCCAGCAGCTTAAGGGGGGTGTATGGCTACACCTTC.

The chain has TRBV6-5 and TRBJ1-1, with D perhaps matching TRBD1 (6 bases). The ends were cut back, 5 bases at V and 1 base at J, with 8 bases in the middle. The CDR3 spans 13 residues. Germline CDR1 reads MNHEY; CDR2 reads SVGAGI. The CDR3 region has the DNA TGTGCCAGCAGTACGACAGGGAACACTGAAGCTTTCTTT. Its translation is CASSTTGNTEAFF.

The chain joins TRBV5-1 to TRBJ2-1; D is possibly TRBD1 (6 bases). Germline V gene lookup returns CDR1 SGHRS and CDR2 YFSETQ. The CDR3 is made up of 15 amino acids. Trimming removed 6 bases at V and 0 bases at J, with 13 bases between. The CDR3 sequence: CASTARTASYNEQFF. Written as DNA, the CDR3 is TGCGCCAGCACCGCCCGGACAGCCTCCTACAATGAGCAGTTCTTC.

This sequence joins TRBV5-1 and TRBJ2-7; D could derive from TRBD1 or TRBD2 (5 bases each). V dropped 5 bases and J dropped 7 bases, with 16 bases sitting between them. This CDR3 has 13 residues. Germline loops: CDR1 SGHRS, CDR2 YFSETQ. The DNA for the CDR3 is TGCGCCAGCAGTTGGACTGGGACGGGGGAGCAGTACTTC. It is translated as CASSWTGTGEQYF.

The chain is built from TRBV11-3 and TRBJ1-1; 7 nucleotides line up with TRBD1. There are 13 residues in the CDR3. J gave up 4 bases and V 3 bases, and 2 bases lay outside the gene matches. From germline, CDR1 is SGHNT and CDR2 YENEEA. CDR3 region: CASSFRGGTEAFF. The CDR3 coding sequence is TGTGCCAGCAGCTTCAGGGGGGGCACTGAAGCTTTCTTT.

The V and J genes are TRBV2 and TRBJ2-7, with a possible D match to TRBD1 (5 bases). This CDR3 region has 13 residues. V lost 7 bases to trimming and J lost 7 bases, with 17 bases between them. The germline V gene encodes CDR1 SNHLY and CDR2 FYNNEI. In nucleotides, the CDR3 is TGTGCCAGCAAGGAAGACAGCACTCGAGAGCAGTACTTC. Protein: CASKEDSTREQYF. Using reference TRBV2 and TRBJ2-7 for the parts outside the CDR3, the full variable domain is EPEVTQTPSHQVTQMGQEVILRCVPISNHLYFYWYRQILGQKVEFLVSFYNNEISEKSEIFDDQFSVERPDGSNFTLKIRSTKLEDSAMYFCASKEDSTREQYFGPGTRLTVT.

The chain links TRBV7-9 to TRBJ2-7; no clear D. The CDR3 loop spans 11 amino acids. Trimming took off 5 bases at V and 7 bases at J, with 9 bases between the two ends. The germline V gene encodes CDR1 SEHNR and CDR2 FQNEAQ (reference sequence). The DNA of the CDR3 is TGTGCCAGCAGCCCTCTTCGTGAGCAGTACTTC. Translation: CASSPLREQYF.

The CDR3 loop reads CASTPSESSYSYEQYF. CDR3 sequence (DNA): TGTGCCAGCACACCCTCTGAAAGTTCTTACTCCTACGAGCAGTACTTC. The rearrangement joins TRBV28 to TRBJ2-7, with D unclear. Germline V CDR1 and CDR2: MDHEN, SYDVKM. Deletions cut 7 bases from V and 0 bases from J, with 19 bases between. The CDR3 is 16 residues long. The full variable domain, with the rest looked up from reference TRBV28 and TRBJ2-7, is DVKVTQSSRYLVKRTGEKVFLECVQDMDHENMFWYRQDPGLGLRLIYFSYDVKMKEKGDIPEGYSVSREKKERFSLILESASTNQTSMYLCASTPSESSYSYEQYFGPGTRLTVT.

V is TRBV6-4 and J is TRBJ2-2, with D possibly TRBD2 on 6 matching bases. V gave up 6 bases and J gave up 3 bases, with 8 bases separating them. CDR3 length equals 13 residues. The germline V gene has CDR1 MRHNA and CDR2 SNTAGT. The CDR3 DNA reads as TGTGCCAGCAGAGGCGGGGACACCGGGGAGCTGTTTTTT. It codes for CASRGGDTGELFF.

The genes are TRBV19 and TRBJ1-2, with 8 bases that match TRBD1. This CDR3 has 12 residues. CDR1 and CDR2 (germline): LNHDA, SQIVND (reference sequence). With 7 bases clipped from V and 6 bases from J, the junction kept 4 bases outside the gene matches. CDR3 in amino acids: CASTPTGDGYTF. DNA for the CDR3: TGTGCCAGTACCCCGACAGGGGATGGCTACACCTTC.

The chain joins TRBV19 to TRBJ1-1; D is perhaps TRBD1 (5 bases). Deletions cut 4 bases from V and 4 bases from J, with 7 bases between. The CDR3 length is 12 residues. Germline loops: CDR1 LNHDA, CDR2 SQIVND (reference sequence). CDR3 coding DNA: TGTGCCAGTAGTACAGGGAGCACTGAAGCTTTCTTT. Translation gives CASSTGSTEAFF.

The J gene is TRBJ1-2, the V gene TRBV30, with D possibly being TRBD1 (5 bases). V lost 0 bases and J lost 4, with 15 bases in between. The CDR3 has 15 residues. Looked up from germline, CDR1 is GTSNPN and CDR2 is SVGIG (reference sequence). The chain's CDR3 is CAWSVSPEGTYGYTF. The CDR3 bases are TGTGCCTGGAGTGTAAGCCCTGAGGGGACCTATGGCTACACCTTC.

The chain employs TRBV11-2 and TRBJ2-1, with D perhaps matching TRBD2 (7 bases). Germline V gene data show CDR1 as SGHAT and CDR2 as FQNNGV. The CDR3 length is 16 residues. Trimming cost V 0 bases and J 2 bases, with 11 bases left between them. CDR3 in amino acids: CASSLEAGATYNEQFF. DNA of the CDR3: TGTGCCAGCAGCTTAGAGGCGGGGGCTACCTACAATGAGCAGTTCTTC. Filled out from reference TRBV11-2 and TRBJ2-1, the complete variable domain reads EAGVAQSPRYKIIEKRQSVAFWCNPISGHATLYWYQQILGQGPKLLIQFQNNGVVDDSQLPKDRFSAERLKGVDSTLKIQPAKLEDSAVYLCASSLEAGATYNEQFFGPGTRLTVL.

The sample holds one count of this clone. The chain combines TRBV28 with TRBJ2-5; TRBD1 or TRBD2 may be the D gene (5 bases each). There are 15 residues in the CDR3. Germline CDR1 reads MDHEN; CDR2 reads SYDVKM. The V end lost 2 bases, the J end lost 4 bases, and 14 bases lay between the germline ends. The CDR3 nucleotides are TGTGCCAGCAGTTTAAGTTATTCAGGGAGAGAGACCCAGTACTTC. Translating gives CASSLSYSGRETQYF.

The chain combines TRBV7-9 with TRBJ1-4; TRBD1 is a possible D gene (5 bases). Trimming removed 4 bases at V and 4 bases at J, with 13 bases between. Germline CDR1 and CDR2: SEHNR and FQNEAQ (reference sequence). The CDR3 has 15 residues. In DNA form, the CDR3 reads TGTGCCAGCAGCTCCGGCCGGGGGGGTAATGAAAAACTGTTTTTT. Translating it yields CASSSGRGGNEKLFF.

The chain joins TRBV7-9 to TRBJ1-2; D unclear. This CDR3 spans 15 amino acids. Trimming pared 2 bases from V and 0 bases from J, leaving 10 bases between. CDR1 SEHNR and CDR2 FQNEAQ come from the germline V gene (reference sequence). The CDR3 loop is CASSLTEPPNYGYTF. In nucleotides, the CDR3 is TGTGCCAGCAGCTTAACGGAGCCACCTAACTATGGCTACACCTTC.

The chain employs TRBV7-8 and TRBJ2-7, with D perhaps TRBD2 (5 bases). The length of the CDR3 is 13 residues. V was cut by 3 bases and J by 3 bases, with 9 bases left in between. Germline-derived CDR1 and CDR2 are SGHVS and FQNEAQ. The CDR3 DNA reads TGTGCCAGCAGCTTGGCCGGGGACTACGAGCAGTACTTC. This gives the protein CASSLAGDYEQYF.

This chain joins TRBV7-6 and TRBJ2-7; 7 bases map to TRBD1. CDR1 is SGHVS, CDR2 FNYEAQ, per germline. The CDR3 has 16 amino acids. V gave up 3 bases and J gave up 3 bases; unmatched junction bases: 11. DNA for the CDR3: TGTGCCAGCAGCTTGGGAACAGGGGCGTTCGACTACGAGCAGTACTTC. It yields the protein CASSLGTGAFDYEQYF. The whole variable domain, remainder taken from reference TRBV7-6 and TRBJ2-7, is GAGVSQSPRYKVTKRGQDVALRCDPISGHVSLYWYRQALGQGPEFLTYFNYEAQQDKSGLPNDRFSAERPEGSISTLTIQRTEQRDSAMYRCASSLGTGAFDYEQYFGPGTRLTVT.